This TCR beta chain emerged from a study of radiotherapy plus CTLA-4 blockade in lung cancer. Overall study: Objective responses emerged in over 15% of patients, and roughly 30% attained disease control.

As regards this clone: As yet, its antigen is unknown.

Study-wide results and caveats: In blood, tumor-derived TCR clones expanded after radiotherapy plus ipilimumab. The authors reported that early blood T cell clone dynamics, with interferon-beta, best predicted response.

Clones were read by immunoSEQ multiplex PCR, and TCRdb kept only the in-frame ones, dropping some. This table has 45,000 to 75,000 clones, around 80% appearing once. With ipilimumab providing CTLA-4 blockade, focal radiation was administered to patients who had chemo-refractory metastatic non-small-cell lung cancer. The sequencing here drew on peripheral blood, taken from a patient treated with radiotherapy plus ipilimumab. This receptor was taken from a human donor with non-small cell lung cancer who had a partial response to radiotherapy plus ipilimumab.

The DNA of the CDR3 is TGTGCCAGCAGTGAAAGGGGGAATGGCTATGGCTACACCTTC. Its protein product is CASSERGNGYGYTF. This chain joins TRBV2 and TRBJ1-2; TRBD1 might be the D (6 bases). V was clipped by 2 bases and J by 4 bases, with 11 bases between them. Per germline, CDR1 SNHLY and CDR2 FYNNEI. The CDR3 sequence is 14 residues long.